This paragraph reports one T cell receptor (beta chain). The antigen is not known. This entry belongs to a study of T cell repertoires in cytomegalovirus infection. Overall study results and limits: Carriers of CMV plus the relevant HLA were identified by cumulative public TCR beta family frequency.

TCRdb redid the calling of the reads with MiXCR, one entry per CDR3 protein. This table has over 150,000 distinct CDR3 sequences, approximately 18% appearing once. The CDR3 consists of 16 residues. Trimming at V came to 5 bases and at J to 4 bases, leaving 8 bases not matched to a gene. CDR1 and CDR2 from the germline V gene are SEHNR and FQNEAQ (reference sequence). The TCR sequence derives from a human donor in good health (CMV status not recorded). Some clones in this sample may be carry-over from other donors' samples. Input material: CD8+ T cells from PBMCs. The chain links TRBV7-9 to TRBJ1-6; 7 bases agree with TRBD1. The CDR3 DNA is TGTGCCAGCAGCGCGCCTCAGGGACAGTATAATTCACCCCTCCACTTT. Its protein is CASSAPQGQYNSPLHF.